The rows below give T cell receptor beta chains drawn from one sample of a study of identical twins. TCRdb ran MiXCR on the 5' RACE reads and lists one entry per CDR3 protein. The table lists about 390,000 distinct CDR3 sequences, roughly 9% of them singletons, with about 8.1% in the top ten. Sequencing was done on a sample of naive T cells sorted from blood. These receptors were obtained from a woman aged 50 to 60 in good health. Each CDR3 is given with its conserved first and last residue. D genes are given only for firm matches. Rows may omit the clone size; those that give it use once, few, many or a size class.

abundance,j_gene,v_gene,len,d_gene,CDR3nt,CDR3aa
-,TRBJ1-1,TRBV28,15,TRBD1,TGTGCCAGCGAAACAAAACAGGGGGGTTGGACTGAAGCTTTCTTT,CASETKQGGWTEAFF
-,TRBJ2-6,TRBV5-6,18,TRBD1,TGTGCCAGCAGCTTGCGTAGGGGGCTAAGCTCTGGGGCCAACGTCCTGACTTTC,CASSLRRGLSSGANVLTF
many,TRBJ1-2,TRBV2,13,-,TGTGCCAGCATTTCGACAGGAAACTATGGCTACACCTTC,CASISTGNYGYTF
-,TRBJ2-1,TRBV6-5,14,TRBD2,TGTGCCAGCCGGACTAGCGGGAGAGGCGGGGACAAGTTCTTC,CASRTSGRGGDKFF
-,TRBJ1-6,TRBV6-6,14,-,TGTGCCACAGCGAACCGACGGGGTGGTTCACCCCTCCACTTT,CATANRRGGSPLHF
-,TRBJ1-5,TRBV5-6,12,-,TGTGCCAGCAGCGGCCTCAATCAGCCCCAGCATTTT,CASSGLNQPQHF
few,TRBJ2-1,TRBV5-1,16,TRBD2,TGCGCCAGCAGCCTTATTGTAGCGGGCTCCTACAATGAGCAGTTCTTC,CASSLIVAGSYNEQFF
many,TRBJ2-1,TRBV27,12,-,TGTGCCAGCAGCCCTGGAGTGTATGAGCAGTTCTTC,CASSPGVYEQFF
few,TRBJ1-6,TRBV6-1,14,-,TGTGCCAGCAGTGGCGGGGCTTATAATTCACCCCTCCACTTT,CASSGGAYNSPLHF
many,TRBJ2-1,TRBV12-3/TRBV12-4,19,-,TGTGCCAGCAGTTTTCAGGGGTCATGGACTAGTCAATCCTACAATGAGCAGTTCTTC,CASSFQGSWTSQSYNEQFF
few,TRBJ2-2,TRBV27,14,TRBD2,TGTGCCAGCAGTACGGGACTAGTGACCGGGGAGCTGTTTTTT,CASSTGLVTGELFF
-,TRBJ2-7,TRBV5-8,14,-,TGTGCCAGCAGCTGGGACGTCCCAACCTACGAGCAGTACTTC,CASSWDVPTYEQYF